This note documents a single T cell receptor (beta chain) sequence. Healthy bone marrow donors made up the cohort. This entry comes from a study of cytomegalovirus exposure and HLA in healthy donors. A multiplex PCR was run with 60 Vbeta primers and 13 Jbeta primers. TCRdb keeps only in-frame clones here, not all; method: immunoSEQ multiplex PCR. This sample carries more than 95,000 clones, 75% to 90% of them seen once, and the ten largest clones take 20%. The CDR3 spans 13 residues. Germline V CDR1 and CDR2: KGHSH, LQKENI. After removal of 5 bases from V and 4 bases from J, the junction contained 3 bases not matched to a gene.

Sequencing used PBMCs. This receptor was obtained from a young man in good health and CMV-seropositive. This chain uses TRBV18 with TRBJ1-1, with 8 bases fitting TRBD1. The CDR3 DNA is TGTGCCAGCTCAGACAGGGGAGGCACTGAAGCTTTCTTT. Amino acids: CASSDRGGTEAFF.